These 2 T cell receptor beta chains originate from one sample sequenced in a study of cytomegalovirus exposure and HLA in healthy donors. Use of 60 Vbeta and 13 Jbeta primers characterized the PCR. Clones were sequenced by immunoSEQ multiplex PCR, and TCRdb holds only the in-frame ones, with some missing. Of 180,000 or so clones in the sample, 82% were seen once. Sequencing was carried out using PBMCs. The receptors were sampled from a man in his forties in good health and CMV-seronegative.

The chain's CDR3 is CASSLDRGVEKLFF. The CDR3 DNA follows: TGCGCCAGCAGCCTGGACAGGGGCGTTGAAAAACTGTTTTTT. This rearrangement joins TRBV5-1 to TRBJ1-4; 9 bases line up with TRBD1. The J segment lost 7 bases and the V segment lost 4 bases, leaving 5 bases of the junction unmatched. The V gene's germline CDR1 is SGHRS and CDR2 YFSETQ. The CDR3 is 14 amino acids.

The chain couples TRBV6-6 to TRBJ1-2; D gene uncertain. Trimming stripped 6 bases from V and 7 bases from J, with 9 bases between. The CDR3 is 11 residues long. Germline V gene data show CDR1 as MNHNY and CDR2 as SVGAGI (reference sequence). The CDR3 protein is CASSARFGYTF. The CDR3 DNA follows: TGTGCCAGCAGCGCGAGATTTGGCTACACCTTC.